This is a list of T cell receptor beta chains from one sample in a study of PD-1 blockade in mismatch repair-deficient tumors. Sequenced by immunoSEQ multiplex PCR; TCRdb stores in-frame clones only, minus some. The sample carries just under 80,000 clones, roughly 80% recorded once. This material consisted of peripheral blood, taken 44 weeks after starting pembrolizumab. These TCRs come from an adult with mismatch repair-deficient cancer. CDR3s include the opening cysteine and the closing phenylalanine or tryptophan. The D gene is left open where the match is weak. Size is stated for part of the rows, as once, few or many counts, or as a class when the clone is expanded.

DNA,CDR3,J,D,size,V
TGTGCCAGCCGGCGACAGGGCGGTCACTATGGCTACACCTTC,CASRRQGGHYGYTF,TRBJ1-2,TRBD1,many,TRBV6-5
TGCGCCAGCAGCTTGGTGGGGCGCGGGTATATGTCTGGAAACACCATATATTTT,CASSLVGRGYMSGNTIYF,TRBJ1-3,-,-,TRBV5-1
TGCGCCAGCAGCGCTCAGACGACCGGGGAGCTGTTTTTT,CASSAQTTGELFF,TRBJ2-2,-,once,TRBV5-1
TGTGCCAGTAGTAGAGGGGCTAGCGGGAGTGGCCACGAGCAGTACTTC,CASSRGASGSGHEQYF,TRBJ2-7,TRBD2,-,TRBV19
TGTGCCAGCAGTGAGCGGGAGGTCCCCTACAATGAGCAGTTCTTC,CASSEREVPYNEQFF,TRBJ2-1,TRBD2,-,TRBV7-8
TGTGCCAGCAGTGGACAGGTTGGAAATCAGCCCCAGCATTTT,CASSGQVGNQPQHF,TRBJ1-5,TRBD1,-,TRBV6-6
TGTGCCAGCAGTCTAACCCCCGACGAGCAGTACTTC,CASSLTPDEQYF,TRBJ2-7,-,-,TRBV6-5
TGTGCCAGCAGTTTCCTTTCGGTAACGGGGAGCCCAGATACGCAGTATTTT,CASSFLSVTGSPDTQYF,TRBJ2-3,-,-,TRBV27
TGCGCCAGCAGCTTGGCCGCCAGGGGCTCCTACAATGAGCAGTTCTTC,CASSLAARGSYNEQFF,TRBJ2-1,-,-,TRBV5-1
TGTGCCAGCAGCCAAAGGGGCCGTGGTGAAAAACTGTTTTTT,CASSQRGRGEKLFF,TRBJ1-4,-,-,TRBV7-8
TGTGCCAGCAGCCTCGGACGGGAGAACACTGAAGCTTTCTTT,CASSLGRENTEAFF,TRBJ1-1,-,-,TRBV7-9
TGTGCCAGCAACTCAGCCCTCTCCTACAATGAGCAGTTCTTC,CASNSALSYNEQFF,TRBJ2-1,-,-,TRBV28
TGTGCCAGCAGCCGGAGTGGTTACGAGCAGTACTTC,CASSRSGYEQYF,TRBJ2-7,-,few,TRBV11-3
TGTGCCAGCTCACCAAGTAGGGAGGTTGAAGCTTTCTTT,CASSPSREVEAFF,TRBJ1-1,-,-,TRBV18
TGTGCCAGCAGCTTGTCACGGTCCACTGAAGCTTTCTTT,CASSLSRSTEAFF,TRBJ1-1,-,-,TRBV5-4
TGTGCCAGCAGTTATTCGACGGGGGCTGAAGAGACCCAGTACTTC,CASSYSTGAEETQYF,TRBJ2-5,-,once,TRBV6-5
TGTGCCAGCAGCACCGAAAGGGGGGCTGAGACCCAGTACTTC,CASSTERGAETQYF,TRBJ2-5,-,-,TRBV5-6
TGTGCCAGCAGCGACTTGAGGAGAGGACGGAATCAGCCCCAGCATTTT,CASSDLRRGRNQPQHF,TRBJ1-5,-,once,TRBV5-6
TGCGCCAGCGAAGGTAGCGGGACCCACCCCGGCGACGAGCAGTACTTC,CASEGSGTHPGDEQYF,TRBJ2-7,TRBD2,once,TRBV10-2
TGTGCCAGCAGCTTAGCAGGGGCGAACACTGAAGCTTTCTTT,CASSLAGANTEAFF,TRBJ1-1,-,-,TRBV11-2
TGTGCCAGCAGCCCGGCCGGGACCAGCTATGGCTACACCTTC,CASSPAGTSYGYTF,TRBJ1-2,-,-,TRBV7-2
TGTGCCAGCAGCCCAACCCATTACGAGCAGTACTTC,CASSPTHYEQYF,TRBJ2-7,-,-,TRBV11-2
TGTGCCAGCTCACCACAAGATACGCAGTATTTT,CASSPQDTQYF,TRBJ2-3,-,few,TRBV18
TGTGCCAGCAGCGAAGACCTCCGGACTCCCCCGGAGACCCAGTACTTC,CASSEDLRTPPETQYF,TRBJ2-5,-,-,TRBV5-6
TGTGCCAGCAGCCCGGGACTAGCGGGGCCCTACAATGAGCAGTTCTTC,CASSPGLAGPYNEQFF,TRBJ2-1,TRBD2,-,TRBV11-1
TGTGCCAGCAGTCTGGACAGGAGCAATCAGCCCCAGCATTTT,CASSLDRSNQPQHF,TRBJ1-5,TRBD1,-,TRBV6-6
TGTGCCAGTATGTCCCCAGGAATAAGGGAGACCCAGTACTTC,CASMSPGIRETQYF,TRBJ2-5,-,few,TRBV19
TGCAGCGTTGATGTGGTCCCCCCAGATACGCAGTATTTT,CSVDVVPPDTQYF,TRBJ2-3,-,once,TRBV29-1
TGTGCCAGCAGCTTTCTACATGGCTACACCTTC,CASSFLHGYTF,TRBJ1-2,-,-,TRBV7-6